This is a list of T cell receptor beta chains from one sample in a study of cytomegalovirus exposure and HLA in healthy donors. Data came from immunoSEQ multiplex PCR; TCRdb stores just in-frame clones and leaves some out. The sample holds under 150,000 clones, 74% seen once. The sample was PBMCs. These receptors came from a woman aged 40 to 55 in good health and CMV-seropositive. CDR3s include the opening cysteine and the closing phenylalanine or tryptophan. The D gene is left open where the match is weak. Part of the rows lack a size; the others show once, few, many or a class for expanded clones.

cdr3_length	clone_size	v_call	j_call	d_call	cdr3_nt	cdr3_aa
16	.	TRBV7-9	TRBJ1-6	.	TGTGCCAGCAGCGTCGTCGCAGGGGCTAGAGGTTCACCCCTCCACTTT	CASSVVAGARGSPLHF
17	.	TRBV28	TRBJ2-5	TRBD1	TGTGCCAGCAGCCCGCGGCCCGGGACAGGGGTCGGGGAGACCCAGTACTTC	CASSPRPGTGVGETQYF
14	.	TRBV4-1	TRBJ1-2	TRBD1	TGCGCCAGCAGCCCCGGGACAGGGTTCTATGGCTACACCTTC	CASSPGTGFYGYTF
17	.	TRBV13	TRBJ2-1	TRBD2	TGTGCCAGCAGCAGGGGACTAGCGGGGGGGCCTGACAATGAGCAGTTCTTC	CASSRGLAGGPDNEQFF
19	.	TRBV6-1	TRBJ2-1	TRBD2	TGTGCCAGCAGTGAATATTTCCGGGGGGGACGGGCAATGGGCAATGAGCAGTTCTTC	CASSEYFRGGRAMGNEQFF
15	.	TRBV27	TRBJ1-2	TRBD1	TGTGCCAGCAGTCCAGACAGGGGGAAGGACTATGGCTACACCTTC	CASSPDRGKDYGYTF
12	.	TRBV28	TRBJ2-5	.	TGTGCCAGCAGTCCCCTGCAAGAGACCCAGTACTTC	CASSPLQETQYF
12	once	TRBV6-1	TRBJ2-7	TRBD1	TGTGCCATGAGACAGGGTTCCGACGAGCAGTACTTC	CAMRQGSDEQYF
18	.	TRBV13	TRBJ1-2	.	TGTGCCAGCAGGCCTCGAGGGCTCCTCATAGCAGCTAACTATGGCTACACCTTC	CASRPRGLLIAANYGYTF
14	.	TRBV4-2	TRBJ2-7	.	TGTGCCAGCAGCCAAGACCCAGGGGCCTACGAGCAGTACTTC	CASSQDPGAYEQYF
13	.	TRBV11-3	TRBJ1-1	.	TGTGCCAGCAGCTCCCCCAGGGTCCCTGAAGCTTTCTTT	CASSSPRVPEAFF
13	.	TRBV6-6	TRBJ1-1	.	TGTGCCAGCCCCAGACCAGGTTACACTGAAGCTTTCTTT	CASPRPGYTEAFF
14	.	TRBV7-3	TRBJ2-3	.	TGTGCCAGCAGCTCGGGGGAGTACACAGATACGCAGTATTTT	CASSSGEYTDTQYF
14	.	TRBV7-6	TRBJ1-1	.	TGTGCCAGCAGCAGTCTGCCAGGGGACACTGAAGCTTTCTTT	CASSSLPGDTEAFF
13	.	TRBV6-5	TRBJ2-7	TRBD1	TGTGCCAGCTTAGGACAGGGGGCCTACGAGCAGTACTTC	CASLGQGAYEQYF
13	.	TRBV27	TRBJ2-5	.	TGTGCCAGCAGAACAGGGCTACAAGAGACCCAGTACTTC	CASRTGLQETQYF
10	once	TRBV6-5	TRBJ2-5	.	TGTGCCAGGACGGGAGAGACCCAGTACTTC	CARTGETQYF
15	.	TRBV2	TRBJ2-5	.	TGTGCCAGCAGTGAAAGGGCGTGGGGCGGAGAGACCCAGTACTTC	CASSERAWGGETQYF
16	once	TRBV9	TRBJ2-5	TRBD2	TGTGCCAGCAGCTTTTATAGCGGGGGGGCCGCAGAGACCCAGTACTTC	CASSFYSGGAAETQYF
14	.	TRBV6-6	TRBJ2-1	TRBD1	TGTGCCAGCAGTTACCGACAGGGTCCCAATGAGCAGTTCTTC	CASSYRQGPNEQFF
15	.	TRBV4-1	TRBJ1-5	.	TGCGCCAGCAGCTACTCTTTACAGGCGAATCAGCCCCAGCATTTT	CASSYSLQANQPQHF
15	.	TRBV2	TRBJ2-6	.	TGTGCCAGCGAAACAGTCGACTCTGGGGCCAACGTCCTGACTTTC	CASETVDSGANVLTF
15	.	TRBV11-2	TRBJ2-7	.	TGTGCCAGCAGCGTTTACGCGGGGGCCTCCTACGAGCAGTACTTC	CASSVYAGASYEQYF
14	.	TRBV18	TRBJ1-1	.	TGTGCCAGCTCACCGGGGCTATCGAACACTGAAGCTTTCTTT	CASSPGLSNTEAFF
16	.	TRBV5-1	TRBJ2-1	TRBD2	TGCGCCAGCAGCTTGGCGCTAGCGGGAGGGCGGAATGAGCAGTTCTTC	CASSLALAGGRNEQFF
14	.	TRBV18	TRBJ1-1	TRBD1	TGTGCCAGCTCGGGACAGGGGGGGAACACTGAAGCTTTCTTT	CASSGQGGNTEAFF
13	.	TRBV6-1	TRBJ2-3	.	TGTGCCAGCAGTCAACAGGACACAGATACGCAGTATTTT	CASSQQDTDTQYF
15	.	TRBV9	TRBJ2-7	.	TGTGCCAGCAGCGTTCAAGGGGGAGGGTCCTACGAGCAGTACTTC	CASSVQGGGSYEQYF
15	once	TRBV6-1	TRBJ2-7	.	TGTGCCAGCAGTGCTCGCCCCACGGTTTCCTACGAGCAGTACTTC	CASSARPTVSYEQYF
15	.	TRBV5-8	TRBJ2-5	TRBD2	TGTGCCAGCAGCTTAAGCGGGGGCCACCAAGAGACCCAGTACTTC	CASSLSGGHQETQYF
14	.	TRBV2	TRBJ1-2	.	TGTGCCAGCAGTGACCAGGGGAGTCGCTATGGCTACACCTTC	CASSDQGSRYGYTF
13	.	TRBV6-5	TRBJ1-2	.	TGTGCCAGCGACAGTTACCTTCGCTATGGCTACACCTTC	CASDSYLRYGYTF
15	.	TRBV19	TRBJ1-1	.	TGTGCCAGTAGCCCCACGGGATTAGTGAACACTGAAGCTTTCTTT	CASSPTGLVNTEAFF
15	.	TRBV5-1	TRBJ2-5	.	TGCGCCAGCAGCTTGCTCGACTCGAAACAAGAGACCCAGTACTTC	CASSLLDSKQETQYF
16	few	TRBV7-3	TRBJ2-1	TRBD2	TGTGCCAGCAGCTTAACGGGGCGGGAGTACGACAATGAGCAGTTCTTC	CASSLTGREYDNEQFF
13	.	TRBV7-2	TRBJ1-1	.	TGTGCCACCCGGGAGACCGAAGTCACTGAAGCTTTCTTT	CATRETEVTEAFF
15	.	TRBV6-4	TRBJ2-3	TRBD2	TGTGCCAGCGCAATTAGCGGGGGAAGCACAGATACGCAGTATTTT	CASAISGGSTDTQYF
13	.	TRBV29-1	TRBJ2-2	.	TGCAGCGCCCAGCCAGGGTCTACCGGGGAGCTGTTTTTT	CSAQPGSTGELFF
13	few	TRBV4-2	TRBJ2-1	.	TGTGCCAGCAGCCAAGAGAGTGTCGTGCAGCAGTTCTTC	CASSQESVVQQFF
12	.	TRBV2	TRBJ1-4	.	TGTGCCAGCAGGACAGATCGGGAAAAACTGTTTTTT	CASRTDREKLFF
14	.	TRBV19	TRBJ2-2	TRBD1	TGTGCCAGTAGTAAAAGACAGGGCCGAGGGGAGCTGTTTTTT	CASSKRQGRGELFF
19	.	TRBV4-2	TRBJ2-5	TRBD2	TGTGCCAGCAGCCAAGATTGGTGGGCTAGCGGGCGCACCCAAGAGACCCAGTACTTC	CASSQDWWASGRTQETQYF
16	once	TRBV7-9	TRBJ2-7	TRBD2	TGTGCCAGCAGCTTAGGCGGCAGCGGGATGTTCTACGAGCAGTACTTC	CASSLGGSGMFYEQYF
15	once	TRBV6-5	TRBJ1-2	TRBD1	TGTGCCAGCAGTTATGGGGACAGGGGTCGCTATGGCTACACCTTC	CASSYGDRGRYGYTF
15	.	TRBV9	TRBJ2-1	TRBD2	TGTGCCAGCAGCGTAGTTGGTAGCGGGAGCAATGAGCAGTTCTTC	CASSVVGSGSNEQFF